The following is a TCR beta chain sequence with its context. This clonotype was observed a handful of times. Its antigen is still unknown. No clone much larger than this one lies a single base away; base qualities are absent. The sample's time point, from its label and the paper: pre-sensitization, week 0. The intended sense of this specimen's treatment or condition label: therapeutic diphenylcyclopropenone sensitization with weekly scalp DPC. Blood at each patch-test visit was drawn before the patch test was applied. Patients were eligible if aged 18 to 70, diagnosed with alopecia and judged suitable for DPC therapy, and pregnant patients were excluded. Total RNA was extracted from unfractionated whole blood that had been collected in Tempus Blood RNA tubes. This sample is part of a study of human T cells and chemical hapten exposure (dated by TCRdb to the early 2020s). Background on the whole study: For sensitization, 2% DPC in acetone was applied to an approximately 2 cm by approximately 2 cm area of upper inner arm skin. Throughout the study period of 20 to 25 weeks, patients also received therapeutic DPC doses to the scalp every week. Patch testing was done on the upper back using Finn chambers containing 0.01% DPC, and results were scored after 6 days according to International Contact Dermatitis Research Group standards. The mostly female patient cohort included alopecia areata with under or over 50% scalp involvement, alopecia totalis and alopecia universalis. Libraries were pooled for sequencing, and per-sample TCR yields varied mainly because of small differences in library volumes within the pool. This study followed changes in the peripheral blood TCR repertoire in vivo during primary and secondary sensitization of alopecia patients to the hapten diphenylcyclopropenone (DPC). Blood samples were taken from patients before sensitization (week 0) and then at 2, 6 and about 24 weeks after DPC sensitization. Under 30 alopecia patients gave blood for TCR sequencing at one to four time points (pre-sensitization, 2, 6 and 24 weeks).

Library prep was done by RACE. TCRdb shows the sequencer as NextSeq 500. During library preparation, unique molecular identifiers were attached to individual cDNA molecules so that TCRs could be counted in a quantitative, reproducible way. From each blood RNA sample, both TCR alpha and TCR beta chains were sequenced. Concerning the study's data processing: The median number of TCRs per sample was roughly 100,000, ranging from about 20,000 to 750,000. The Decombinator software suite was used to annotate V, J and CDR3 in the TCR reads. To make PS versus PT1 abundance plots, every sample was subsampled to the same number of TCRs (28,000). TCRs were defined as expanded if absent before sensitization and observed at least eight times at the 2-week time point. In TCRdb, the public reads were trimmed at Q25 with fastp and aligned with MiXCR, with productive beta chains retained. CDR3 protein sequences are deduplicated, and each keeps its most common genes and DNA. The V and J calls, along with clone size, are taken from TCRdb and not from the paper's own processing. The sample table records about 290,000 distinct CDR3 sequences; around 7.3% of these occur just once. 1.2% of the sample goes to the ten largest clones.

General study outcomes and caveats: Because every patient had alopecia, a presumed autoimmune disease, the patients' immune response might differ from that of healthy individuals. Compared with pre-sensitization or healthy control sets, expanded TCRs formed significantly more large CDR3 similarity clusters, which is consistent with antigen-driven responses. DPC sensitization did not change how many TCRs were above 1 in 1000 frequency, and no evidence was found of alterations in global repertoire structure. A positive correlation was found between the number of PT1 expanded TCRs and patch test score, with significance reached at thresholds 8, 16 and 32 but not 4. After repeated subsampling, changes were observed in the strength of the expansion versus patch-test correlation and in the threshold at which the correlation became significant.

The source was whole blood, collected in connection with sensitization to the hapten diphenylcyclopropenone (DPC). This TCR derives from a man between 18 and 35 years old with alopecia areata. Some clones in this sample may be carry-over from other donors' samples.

The CDR3 region has the sequence CASSHVPGQGEAFF. Here is the DNA: TGTGCCAGCAGTCATGTTCCCGGACAGGGCGAAGCTTTCTTT. The V and J segments used are TRBV6-1 and TRBJ1-1; 8 bases in the junction line up with TRBD1. Sequences MNHNS (CDR1) and SASEGT (CDR2) are obtained from the germline V gene. Here V drops 5 bases and J drops 8 bases, and the junction holds 10 bases not matched to any gene. The CDR3 covers 14 residues, taking in both the cysteine and the phenylalanine. Kept here is only the CDR3 DNA, which spans 42 bases and is read in frame from base 1.